These 3 T cell receptor beta chains were all obtained from the same sample, sequenced in a study of shared clonotypes between healthy human individuals. CD45RO-negative, CCR7-positively selected cells formed the naive CD8 fraction, excluding terminally differentiated effector memory CD45RA+ cells. Repertoires were generated with immunoSEQ multiplex PCR, while TCRdb's copy carries only in-frame clones and drops some. In the table there are approximately 1.9 million clones, 90% to 95% of which are singletons. The sequencing input was naive CD8+ T cells from PBMCs. These receptors came from a man younger than 30 in good health. Some clones in this sample may be carry-over from other donors' samples.

The gene calls are TRBV19 and TRBJ2-1; no definite D call. V lost 1 base and J 0 bases, leaving 10 bases between the germline ends. The CDR3 spans 16 residues. Germline-derived CDR1 and CDR2 are LNHDA and SQIVND (reference sequence). The CDR3 protein is CASSIVHRSSYNEQFF. The CDR3 nucleotides are TGTGCCAGTAGTATAGTCCACCGAAGCTCCTACAATGAGCAGTTCTTC. The full variable domain, rest sourced from reference TRBV19 and TRBJ2-1, is DGGITQSPKYLFRKEGQNVTLSCEQNLNHDAMYWYRQDPGQGLRLIYYSQIVNDFQKGDIAEGYSVSREKKESFPLTVTSAQKNPTAFYLCASSIVHRSSYNEQFFGPGTRLTVL.

The J gene is TRBJ1-1, the V gene TRBV7-9, with TRBD1 identical over 8 bases. Losses at the gene ends were 5 bases for V and 1 base for J; bases not matched to a gene: 9. Germline V gene lookup returns CDR1 SEHNR and CDR2 FQNEAQ (reference sequence). The CDR3 totals 16 residues. As DNA, the CDR3 is TGTGCCAGCAGCCGACAGGGGACAGGAAAGAACACTGAAGCTTTCTTT. This encodes CASSRQGTGKNTEAFF.

J is TRBJ1-4 and V is TRBV4-1; D uncertain. Trimming removed 4 bases at V and 3 bases at J, with 15 bases between. This CDR3 comprises 16 residues. In germline, CDR1 is MGHRA, CDR2 YSYEKL. This CDR3 is CASSLLHGEANEKLFF. Written as DNA, the CDR3 is TGCGCCAGCAGCCTACTACACGGGGAGGCTAATGAAAAACTGTTTTTT.